This TCR beta chain was captured in a study of T-cell memory formation after mild COVID-19. Study-level background: TCR clustering was largely donor specific.

Constant-segment primers and 5'RACE yielded cDNA libraries for TCR alpha and TCR beta, each carrying sample barcodes and UMIs. TCRdb itself ran the 5' RACE reads through MiXCR, one entry per CDR3 protein. The sample lists about 340,000 distinct CDR3 sequences, around a sixth occurring once. Trimming at V came to 0 bases and at J to 0 bases, leaving 15 bases not matched to a gene. CDR1 is SGHRS, CDR2 YFSETQ, per germline. The CDR3 contains 20 residues. General study findings and limits: Pre-infection memory held some responding clones, suggesting pre-existing cross-reactive T cells responded. The CD4+ clones that contracted clustered mainly within CM and EM, and the CD8+ clones concentrated in EMRA.

In regard to this clonotype: The antigen is undetermined.

Specimen: PBMCs or a T cell subset sorted from them (not recorded which). V usage is TRBV5-1 and J usage is TRBJ2-5, with 9 positions matching TRBD2. The receptor comes from a man aged 18 to 30 who had mild COVID-19 (a few samples of this study predate the infection). Cell type and time point are not known. CDR3 residues: CASSLGSLAGPPIYQETQYF. For the CDR3, the DNA is TGCGCCAGCAGCTTGGGATCACTAGCGGGCCCACCAATCTACCAAGAGACCCAGTACTTC.